This T cell receptor beta chain derives from a study of T cell changes during pregnancy in multiple sclerosis. V gave up 7 bases and J gave up 3 bases; unmatched junction bases: 4. CDR3 length equals 13 residues. CDR1 SGHNT and CDR2 YYREEE come from the germline V gene (reference sequence). The repertoire was sequenced with immunoSEQ multiplex PCR; TCRdb's copy has only in-frame clones and lacks some. The data show around 100,000 clones, about nine tenths seen once. This clone was seen just once. The source was peripheral blood, collected after pregnancy. This clonotype was sampled from a female donor with multiple sclerosis, enrolled in a pregnancy study. The rearrangement joins TRBV5-4 to TRBJ2-5; 9 bases map to TRBD2. This chain's CDR3 is CASGIAGEETQYF. Written as DNA, the CDR3 is TGTGCCAGCGGCATAGCGGGGGAAGAGACCCAGTACTTC.